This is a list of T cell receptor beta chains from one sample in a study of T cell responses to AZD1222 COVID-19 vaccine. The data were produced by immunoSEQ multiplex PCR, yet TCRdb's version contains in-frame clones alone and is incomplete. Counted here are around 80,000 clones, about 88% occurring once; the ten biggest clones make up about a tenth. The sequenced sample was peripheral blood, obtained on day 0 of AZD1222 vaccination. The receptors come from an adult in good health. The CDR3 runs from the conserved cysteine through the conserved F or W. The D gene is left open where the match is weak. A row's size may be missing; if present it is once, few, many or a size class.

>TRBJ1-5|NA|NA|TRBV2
TGTGCCAGCAGTGAGCAGGGGTTCAATCAGCCCCAGCATTTT
CASSEQGFNQPQHF
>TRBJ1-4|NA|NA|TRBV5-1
TGCGCCAGCAGCGGGGGAGGTGGTGAAAAACTGTTTTTT
CASSGGGGEKLFF
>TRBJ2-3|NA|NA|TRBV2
TGTGCCAGCAGCCCCCAACGGGCGCAGTATTTT
CASSPQRAQYF
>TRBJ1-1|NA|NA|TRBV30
TGTGCCTGGAGTTCGAAGGGACCTAGATGGGCTGAAGCTTTCTTT
CAWSSKGPRWAEAFF
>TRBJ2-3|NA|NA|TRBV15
TGTGCCACCGAAACGACTGGGGATACGCAGTATTTT
CATETTGDTQYF
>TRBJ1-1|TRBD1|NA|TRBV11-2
TGTGCCAGCAGCTTAGGGACAGGGCGACGAAAAAACACTGAAGCTTTCTTT
CASSLGTGRRKNTEAFF
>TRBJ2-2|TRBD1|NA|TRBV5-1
TGCGCCAGCAGCACCCGGGACAGGGTGGACACCGGGGAGCTGTTTTTT
CASSTRDRVDTGELFF
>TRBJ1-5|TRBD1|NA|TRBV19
TGTGCCAGTACTCAGGACAGGGGGCCCTATCAGCCCCAGCATTTT
CASTQDRGPYQPQHF
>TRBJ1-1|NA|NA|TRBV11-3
TGTGCCAGCAGCTCCGGACAGCCGGGGACTGAAGCTTTCTTT
CASSSGQPGTEAFF
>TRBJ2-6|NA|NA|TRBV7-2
TGTGCCAGCAGCTTACGCCCACCGACTGGCACCTCTGGGGCCAACGTCCTGACTTTC
CASSLRPPTGTSGANVLTF
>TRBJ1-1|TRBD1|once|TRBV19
TGTGCCAAGAGGGGGCACGGCAAAGACACTGAAGCTTTCTTT
CAKRGHGKDTEAFF
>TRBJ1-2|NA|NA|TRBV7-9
TGTGCCAGCAGCTCCATGGGGGACCGCTATGGCTACACCTTC
CASSSMGDRYGYTF
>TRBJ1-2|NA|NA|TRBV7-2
TGTGCCAGCAGCTTAGTGATCAGGAACTATGGCTACACCTTC
CASSLVIRNYGYTF
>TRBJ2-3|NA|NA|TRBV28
TGTGCCAGCAGTTTATCCGGGAGCACAGATACGCAGTATTTT
CASSLSGSTDTQYF
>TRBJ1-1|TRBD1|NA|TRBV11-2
TGTGCCAGCAGCCAGACGGGACAGGGGGCCCCTGAAGCTTTCTTT
CASSQTGQGAPEAFF
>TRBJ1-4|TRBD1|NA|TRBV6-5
TGTGCCAGCAGTAGGGGACAGGGGAATGAAAAACTGTTTTTT
CASSRGQGNEKLFF
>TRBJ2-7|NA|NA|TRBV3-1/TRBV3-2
TGTGCCAGCAGCCAAGACGGGTTTACCCCCTCGAGCTCCTACGAGCAGTACTTC
CASSQDGFTPSSSYEQYF
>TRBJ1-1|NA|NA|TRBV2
TGTGCCAGCAGTGAAGGGGGCCACACTGAAGCTTTCTTT
CASSEGGHTEAFF
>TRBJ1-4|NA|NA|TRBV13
TGTGCCAGCAGCCCGCAGGATCATCTGGGTAGTGAAAAACTGTTTTTT
CASSPQDHLGSEKLFF
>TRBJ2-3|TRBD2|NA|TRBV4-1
TGCGCCAGCAGCCCCAGCCCCGCGGGGGGGGTAGATACGCAGTATTTT
CASSPSPAGGVDTQYF
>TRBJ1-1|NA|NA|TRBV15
TGTGCCACCAGCAGAGGGACGAGTGGGGCCTATTCTGAAGCTTTCTTT
CATSRGTSGAYSEAFF
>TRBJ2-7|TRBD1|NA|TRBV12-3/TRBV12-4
TGTGCCACCTCGGCAGGGGGCCCCTACGAGCAGTACTTC
CATSAGGPYEQYF
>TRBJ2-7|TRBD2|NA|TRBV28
TGTGCCAGCAGGACTAGCGGCCAGGGGTACGAGCAGTACTTC
CASRTSGQGYEQYF
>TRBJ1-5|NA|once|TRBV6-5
TGTGCCAGCAGGGGGAGTAGCAATCAGCCCCAGCATTTT
CASRGSSNQPQHF
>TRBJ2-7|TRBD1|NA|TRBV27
TGTGCCAGCAGCCCCTGGACAGGGAGCCTCTACGAGCAGTACTTC
CASSPWTGSLYEQYF
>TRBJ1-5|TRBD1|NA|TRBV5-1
TGCGCCAGCAGCATAGGGACAGGGAGTCAGCCCCAGCATTTT
CASSIGTGSQPQHF
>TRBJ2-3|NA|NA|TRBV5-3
TGTGCCAGAAGCGAGGCAAGGGCAGATACGCAGTATTTT
CARSEARADTQYF
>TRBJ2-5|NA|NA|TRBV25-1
TGTGCCAGCAGTGACTCGTCGGAGACCCAGTACTTC
CASSDSSETQYF
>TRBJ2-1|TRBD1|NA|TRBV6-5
TGTGCCAGCAGCCGCGGGACAGGCGATTTCAATGAGCAGTTCTTC
CASSRGTGDFNEQFF
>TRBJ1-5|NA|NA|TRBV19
TGTGCCAGTAGTGGACAGAGCCGTCGGTTAGGTTATAGCAATCAGCCCCAGCATTTT
CASSGQSRRLGYSNQPQHF
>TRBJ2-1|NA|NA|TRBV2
TGTGCCAGCGCCCAAGGACTGAGTTTGAATGAGCAGTTCTTC
CASAQGLSLNEQFF
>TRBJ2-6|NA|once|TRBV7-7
TGTGCCAGCAGCCAGACTCCAACGGGCTCTGGGGCCAACGTCCTGACTTTC
CASSQTPTGSGANVLTF
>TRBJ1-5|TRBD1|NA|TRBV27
TGTGCCAGCAGTCAGGGACAGGTAAATCAGCCCCAGCATTTT
CASSQGQVNQPQHF
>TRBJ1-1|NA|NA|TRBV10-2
TGCGCCAGCAGTGAGTGGGTGCGGGGACAAAACACTGAAGCTTTCTTT
CASSEWVRGQNTEAFF
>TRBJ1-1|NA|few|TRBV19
TGTGCCAGTAGTATTCCGGGGGCAATTATCGCTGAAGCTTTCTTT
CASSIPGAIIAEAFF
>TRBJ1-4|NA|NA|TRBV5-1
TGCGCCAGCAGCTTGGCGGCCGGAACAACTAATGAAAAACTGTTTTTT
CASSLAAGTTNEKLFF